This T cell receptor (beta chain) was profiled in a study of identical twins. After template switching added a universal primer site, the resulting cDNA carried unique molecular identifiers. TCRdb re-derived calls from the 5' RACE reads in MiXCR, one entry per CDR3 protein. Here the sample spans some 300,000 distinct CDR3 sequences, 9% to 15% being singletons. In this sample, this clonotype turned up a few times. The antigen is undetermined. Between the trimmed V and J ends, which lost 5 bases and 3 bases, there was a span of 13 bases. CDR3 size: 14 residues. CDR1 and CDR2 from the germline V gene are MNHNS and SASEGT. Study-wide points: Not following the same donors, the study drew its conclusions from cross-sectional statistical analysis. Within cord blood, abundant beta clonotypes carried fewer insertions, but memory repertoires showed no such trend.

These data were likewise used in another study, on yellow fever vaccine responses in identical twins. From that paper: Each twin's T cell response to the vaccine was reported to look partly convergent and partly personalized.

The TCR comes from a woman between 18 and 29 years old in good health. This sequence joins TRBV6-1 and TRBJ1-1; D perhaps matches TRBD1 (6 bases). Sequenced sample: CD8+ T cells sorted from blood. The CDR3 DNA sequence: TGTGCCAGCAGTAAACTAGAGGGGGACACTGAAGCTTTCTTT. It is translated as CASSKLEGDTEAFF.